This T cell receptor beta chain is from a study of T cells in Graves' hyperthyroidism and ophthalmopathy. Amplified TCR beta CDR3 regions derived from RNA transcripts. The HTBI primer set served for first-round RT-PCR of the TCR CDR3. MiXCR, run by TCRdb on the multiplex PCR reads, gives a single entry per CDR3 protein. The table lists hundreds of thousands of distinct CDR3 sequences, around 15% of them singletons. Newly diagnosed patients aged 18 to 65 had hyperthyroidism of under 2 months' duration. In this sample, this clonotype turned up many times. After removal of 6 bases from V and 3 bases from J, the junction contained 2 bases not matched to a gene. This CDR3 is built from 14 residues. Germline V gene sequence: CDR1 SQVTM, CDR2 ANQGSEA.

The clonotype was recovered from a young woman with Graves' hyperthyroidism. This chain uses TRBV29-1 with TRBJ2-3; the match to TRBD2 covers 14 bases. Sequenced material: blood. CDR3 in DNA: TGCAGCGTGGGACTAGCGGGAGCTACAGATACGCAGTATTTT. Translating it yields CSVGLAGATDTQYF.